The clone carrying this TCR beta chain was detected a few times. This sample is part of a study of blood T cell repertoires in COVID-19. Study-wide context: Donors in the United States, Italy and Spain gave samples during acute or convalescent COVID-19. In each case, the material was cDNA or gDNA derived from T cells, B-cell-depleted T cells, or PBMCs.

Original processing notes: Nucleated cell number was recorded as an estimate derived from reference gene primer amplification. Profiling relied on immunoSEQ multiplex PCR, and the TCRdb table lists in-frame clones only, not all of them. Clonal size and the V and J genes are those of that table, whereas D and trimming came from the DNA. This sample carries 160,000 or so clones, approximately 90% of them seen once, and the ten largest clones take more than 1.5%. Deletions cut 3 bases from V and 2 bases from J, with 10 bases between. Germline loops: CDR1 LNHDA, CDR2 SQIVND (reference sequence). This CDR3 comprises 14 residues.

The chain couples TRBV19 to TRBJ1-1, with TRBD1 as a possible D gene (6 bases). This TCR derives from a woman between 45 and 60 years old with acute or convalescent COVID-19. Sequenced material: peripheral blood. CDR3 region: CASSIGTSNTEAFF. The CDR3 DNA reads as TGTGCCAGTAGTATCGGGACATCTAACACTGAAGCTTTCTTT. Drawing the rest from reference TRBV19 and TRBJ1-1, the complete variable domain is DGGITQSPKYLFRKEGQNVTLSCEQNLNHDAMYWYRQDPGQGLRLIYYSQIVNDFQKGDIAEGYSVSREKKESFPLTVTSAQKNPTAFYLCASSIGTSNTEAFFGQGTRLTVV.